This T cell receptor (beta chain) was identified in a study of blood T cell repertoires in COVID-19. Germline trimming cut 6 bases from V and 4 bases from J; bases unmatched to any gene: 14. The CDR3 has 17 amino acids. Germline V gene sequence: CDR1 LGHNT, CDR2 FRNRAP. Using immunoSEQ multiplex PCR, the repertoire was profiled, and TCRdb retains in-frame clones only, with some absent. The profile shows around 50,000 clones, approximately 80% of them singletons. V is TRBV12-5 and J is TRBJ2-5; 10 bases fit TRBD2. The source material was PBMCs or T cells enriched from blood (not recorded which). This TCR derives from a woman in her 50s with acute COVID-19. CDR3 sequence (DNA): TGTGCTAGTGGCCTTGGTGGGACTAGCGTAATCCCAGAGACCCAGTACTTC. Protein product: CASGLGGTSVIPETQYF.